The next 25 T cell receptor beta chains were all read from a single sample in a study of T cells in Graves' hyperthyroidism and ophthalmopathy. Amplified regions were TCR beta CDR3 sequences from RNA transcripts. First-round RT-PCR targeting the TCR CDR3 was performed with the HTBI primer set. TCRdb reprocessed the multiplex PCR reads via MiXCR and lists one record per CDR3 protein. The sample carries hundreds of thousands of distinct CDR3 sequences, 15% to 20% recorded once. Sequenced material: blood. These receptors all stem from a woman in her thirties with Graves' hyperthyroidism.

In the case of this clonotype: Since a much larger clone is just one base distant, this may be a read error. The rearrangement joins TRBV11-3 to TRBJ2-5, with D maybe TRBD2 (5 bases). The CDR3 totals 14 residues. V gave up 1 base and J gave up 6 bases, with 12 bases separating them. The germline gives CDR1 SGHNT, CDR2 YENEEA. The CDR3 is CASSLAGTGKTQYF. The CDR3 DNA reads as TGTGCCAGCAGCTTAGCGGGAACGGGAAAGACCCAGTACTTC.

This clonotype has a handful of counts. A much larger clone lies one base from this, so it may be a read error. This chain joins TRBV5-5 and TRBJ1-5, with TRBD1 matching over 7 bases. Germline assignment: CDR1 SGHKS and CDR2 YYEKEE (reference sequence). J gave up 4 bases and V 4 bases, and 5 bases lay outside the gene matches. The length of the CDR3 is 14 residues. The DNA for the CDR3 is TGTGCCAGCAGCCAAGGGACAGAGAATCAGCCCCAGCATTTT. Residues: CASSQGTENQPQHF.

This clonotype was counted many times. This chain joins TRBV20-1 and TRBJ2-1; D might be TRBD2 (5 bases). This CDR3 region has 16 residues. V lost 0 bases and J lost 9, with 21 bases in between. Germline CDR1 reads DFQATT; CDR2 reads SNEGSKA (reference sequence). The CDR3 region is CSARDTRRGPRGEQFF. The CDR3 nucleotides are TGCAGTGCTAGAGATACTCGTCGAGGGCCGAGAGGTGAGCAGTTCTTC.

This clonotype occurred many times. Here the CDR3 reads CASTTSGNRGNEQFF. The DNA for the CDR3 is TGTGCCAGCACCACTAGCGGGAATCGAGGGAATGAGCAGTTCTTC. The V gene is TRBV9, the J gene TRBJ2-1; TRBD2 agrees at 10 bases. The V gene's germline CDR1 is SGDLS and CDR2 YYNGEE. The V and J ends lost 6 bases and 7 bases, in that order; junction bases with no gene match: 10. The CDR3 is 15 residues long.

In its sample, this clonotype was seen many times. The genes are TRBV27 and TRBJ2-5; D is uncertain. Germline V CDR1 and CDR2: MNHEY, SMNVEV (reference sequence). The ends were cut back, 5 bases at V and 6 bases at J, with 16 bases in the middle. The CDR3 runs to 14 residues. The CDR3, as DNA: TGTGCCAGCAGTGACACACTAAGTTGGCAGACCCAGTACTTC. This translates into CASSDTLSWQTQYF.

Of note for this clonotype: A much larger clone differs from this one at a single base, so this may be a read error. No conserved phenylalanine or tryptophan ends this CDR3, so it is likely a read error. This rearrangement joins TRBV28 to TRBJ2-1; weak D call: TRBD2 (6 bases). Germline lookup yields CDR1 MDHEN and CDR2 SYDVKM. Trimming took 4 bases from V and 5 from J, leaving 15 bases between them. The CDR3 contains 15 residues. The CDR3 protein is CASSSNLGLHNEQFS. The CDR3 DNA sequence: TGTGCCAGCAGTTCAAACCTGGGACTCCACAATGAGCAGTTCTCC.

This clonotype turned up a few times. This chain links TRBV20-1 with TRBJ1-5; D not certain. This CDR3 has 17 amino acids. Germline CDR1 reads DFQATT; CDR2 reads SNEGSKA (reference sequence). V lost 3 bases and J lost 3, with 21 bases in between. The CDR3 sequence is CSASLIYRAPDNQPQHF. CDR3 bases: TGCAGTGCTAGTTTAATTTACCGGGCCCCAGACAATCAGCCCCAGCATTTT.

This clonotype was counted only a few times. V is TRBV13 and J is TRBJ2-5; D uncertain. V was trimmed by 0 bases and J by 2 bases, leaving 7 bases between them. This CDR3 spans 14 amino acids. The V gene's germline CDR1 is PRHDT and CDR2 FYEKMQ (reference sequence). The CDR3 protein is CASSLGIVQETQYF. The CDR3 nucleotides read TGTGCCAGCAGCTTAGGGATCGTACAAGAGACCCAGTACTTC. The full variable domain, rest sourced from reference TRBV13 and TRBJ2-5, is AAGVIQSPRHLIKEKRETATLKCYPIPRHDTVYWYQQGPGQDPQFLISFYEKMQSDKGSIPDRFSAQQFSDYHSELNMSSLELGDSALYFCASSLGIVQETQYFGPGTRLLVL.

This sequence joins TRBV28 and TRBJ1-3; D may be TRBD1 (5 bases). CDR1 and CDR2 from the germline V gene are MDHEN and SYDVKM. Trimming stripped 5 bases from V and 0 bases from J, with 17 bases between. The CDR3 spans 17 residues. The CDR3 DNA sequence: TGTGCCAGCAGTCCTACCGGGACCCCCTTCTCTGGAAACACCATATATTTT. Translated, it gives CASSPTGTPFSGNTIYF.

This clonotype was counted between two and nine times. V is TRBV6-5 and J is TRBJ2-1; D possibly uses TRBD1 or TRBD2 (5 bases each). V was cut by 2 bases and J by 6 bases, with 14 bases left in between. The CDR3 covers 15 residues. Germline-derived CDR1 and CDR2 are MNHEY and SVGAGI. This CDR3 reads CASSYMQGEGNEQFF. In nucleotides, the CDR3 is TGTGCCAGCAGTTACATGCAGGGCGAGGGCAATGAGCAGTTCTTC.

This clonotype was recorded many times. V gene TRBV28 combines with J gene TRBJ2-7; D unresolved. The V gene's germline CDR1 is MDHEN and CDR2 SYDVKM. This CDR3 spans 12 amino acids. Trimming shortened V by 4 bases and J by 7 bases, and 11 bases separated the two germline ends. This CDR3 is CASSSATREQYF. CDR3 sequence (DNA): TGTGCCAGCAGTTCCGCCACACGGGAGCAGTACTTC.

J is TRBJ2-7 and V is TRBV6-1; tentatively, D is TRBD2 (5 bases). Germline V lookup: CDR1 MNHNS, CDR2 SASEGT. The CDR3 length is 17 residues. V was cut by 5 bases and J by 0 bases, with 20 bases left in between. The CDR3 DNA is TGTGCCAGCAGTCCCGGGTTCGGGGTAGGCGACTCCTACGAGCAGTACTTC. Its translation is CASSPGFGVGDSYEQYF.

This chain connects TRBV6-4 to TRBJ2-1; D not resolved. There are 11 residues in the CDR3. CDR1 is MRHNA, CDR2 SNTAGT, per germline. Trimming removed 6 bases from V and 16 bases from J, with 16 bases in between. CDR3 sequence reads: CASRSPESTFF. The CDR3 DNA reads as TGTGCCAGCAGGTCACCAGAATCAACCTTCTTC.

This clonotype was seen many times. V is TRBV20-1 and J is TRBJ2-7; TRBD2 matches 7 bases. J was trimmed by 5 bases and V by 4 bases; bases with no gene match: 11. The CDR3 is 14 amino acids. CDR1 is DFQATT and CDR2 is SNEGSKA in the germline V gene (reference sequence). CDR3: CSAMGGSAQNEQYF. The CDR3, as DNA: TGCAGTGCTATGGGCGGGAGCGCCCAGAACGAGCAGTACTTC.

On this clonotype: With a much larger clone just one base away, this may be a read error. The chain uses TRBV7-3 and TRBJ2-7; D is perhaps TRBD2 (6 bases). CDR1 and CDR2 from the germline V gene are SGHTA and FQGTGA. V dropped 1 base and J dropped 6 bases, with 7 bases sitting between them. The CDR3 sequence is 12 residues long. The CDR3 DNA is TGTGCCAGCAGCTTAATGGAGGGCGAGCAGTACTTC. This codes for CASSLMEGEQYF.

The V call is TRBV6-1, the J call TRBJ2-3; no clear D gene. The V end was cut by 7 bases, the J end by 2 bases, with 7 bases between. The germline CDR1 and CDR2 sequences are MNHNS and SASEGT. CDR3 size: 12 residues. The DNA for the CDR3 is TGTGCCAGCACTGGCGCCACAGATACGCAGTATTTT. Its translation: CASTGATDTQYF.

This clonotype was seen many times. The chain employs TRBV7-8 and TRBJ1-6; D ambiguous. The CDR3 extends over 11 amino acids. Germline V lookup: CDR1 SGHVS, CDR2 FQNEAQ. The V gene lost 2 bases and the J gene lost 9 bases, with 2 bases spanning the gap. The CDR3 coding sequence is TGTGCCAGCAGCTTATTTTCACCCCTCCACTTT. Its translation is CASSLFSPLHF.

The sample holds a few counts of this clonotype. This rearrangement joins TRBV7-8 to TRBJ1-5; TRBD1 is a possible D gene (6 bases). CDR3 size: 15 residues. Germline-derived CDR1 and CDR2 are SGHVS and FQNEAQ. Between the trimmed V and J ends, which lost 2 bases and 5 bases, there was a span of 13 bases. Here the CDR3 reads CASSLLSGADQPQHF. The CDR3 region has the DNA TGTGCCAGCAGCTTATTGTCAGGGGCTGATCAGCCCCAGCATTTT.

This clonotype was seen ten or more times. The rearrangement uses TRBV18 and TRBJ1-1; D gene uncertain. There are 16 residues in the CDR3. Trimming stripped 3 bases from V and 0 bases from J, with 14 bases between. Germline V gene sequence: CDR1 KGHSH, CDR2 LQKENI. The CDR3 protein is CASSPTRGGLNTEAFF. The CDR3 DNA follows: TGTGCCAGCTCACCTACCCGAGGAGGCCTGAACACTGAAGCTTTCTTT. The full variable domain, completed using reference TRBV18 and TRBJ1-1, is NAGVMQNPRHLVRRRGQEARLRCSPMKGHSHVYWYRQLPEEGLKFMVYLQKENIIDESGMPKERFSAEFPKEGPSILRIQQVVRGDSAAYFCASSPTRGGLNTEAFFGQGTRLTVV.

The CDR3 loop is CASSYRDRFQPQHF. In DNA form, the CDR3 reads TGTGCCAGCAGTTACCGGGACAGGTTCCAGCCCCAGCATTTT. The V call is TRBV6-5, the J call TRBJ1-5; TRBD1 matches 8 bases. This CDR3 is 14 amino acids long. Trimming took 2 bases from V and 7 from J; bases not matched to a gene: 4. Germline V gene lookup returns CDR1 MNHEY and CDR2 SVGAGI.

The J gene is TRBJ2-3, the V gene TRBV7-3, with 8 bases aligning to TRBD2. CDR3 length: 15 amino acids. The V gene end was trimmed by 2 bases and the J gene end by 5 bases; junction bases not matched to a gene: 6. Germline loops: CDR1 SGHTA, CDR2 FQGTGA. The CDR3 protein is CASSLYSGKQDTQYF. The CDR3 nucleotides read TGTGCCAGCAGCTTATATAGCGGGAAGCAAGATACGCAGTATTTT.

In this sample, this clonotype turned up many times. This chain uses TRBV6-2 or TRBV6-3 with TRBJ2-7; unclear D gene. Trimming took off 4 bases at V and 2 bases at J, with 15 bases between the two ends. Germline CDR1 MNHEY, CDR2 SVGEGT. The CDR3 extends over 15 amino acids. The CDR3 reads CASSSLPMAPYEQYF. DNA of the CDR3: TGTGCCAGCAGTTCTCTACCGATGGCTCCCTACGAGCAGTACTTC.

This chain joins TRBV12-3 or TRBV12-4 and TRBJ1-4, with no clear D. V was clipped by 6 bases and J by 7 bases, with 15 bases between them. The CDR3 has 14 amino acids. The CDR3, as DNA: TGTGCCAGCAGCACTTACTCGGGTGGTGAAAAACTGTTTTTT. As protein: CASSTYSGGEKLFF.

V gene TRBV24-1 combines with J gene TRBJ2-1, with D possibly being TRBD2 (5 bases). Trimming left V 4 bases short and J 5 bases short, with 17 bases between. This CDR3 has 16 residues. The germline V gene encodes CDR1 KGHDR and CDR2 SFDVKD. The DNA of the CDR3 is TGTGCCACCAGTGACCCCGTTGGACTGTTGGACAATGAGCAGTTCTTC. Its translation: CATSDPVGLLDNEQFF.

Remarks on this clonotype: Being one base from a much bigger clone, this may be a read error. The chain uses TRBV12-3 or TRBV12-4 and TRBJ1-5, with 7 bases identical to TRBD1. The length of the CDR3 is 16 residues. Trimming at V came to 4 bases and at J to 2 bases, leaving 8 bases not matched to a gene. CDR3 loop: CASSWQGGRGNQPQHF. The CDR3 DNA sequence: TGTGCCAGCAGTTGGCAGGGGGGCAGGGGCAATCAGCCCCAGCATTTT.